This is a list of T cell receptor beta chains from one sample in a study of T cells in Graves' hyperthyroidism and ophthalmopathy. MiXCR, applied by TCRdb to the multiplex PCR reads, yields one record per CDR3 protein. Here the sample spans hundreds of thousands of distinct CDR3 sequences, less than 25% being singletons. Source material: blood. These receptor sequences come from a man aged 25-45 years with Graves' ophthalmopathy. Each CDR3 is given with its conserved first and last residue. A D gene is named only where the DNA matches it firmly. Clone size, where shown, is once, few, many, or a class for clones that have expanded.

V gene: TRBV28
D gene: TRBD1
J gene: TRBJ1-5
clone size: -
CDR3 protein: CASCLRHRGEGPQHF
CDR3 DNA: TGTGCCAGCTGCTTAAGACACAGGGGTGAAGGGCCCCAGCATTTT

V gene: TRBV5-8
D gene: -
J gene: TRBJ1-5
clone size: -
CDR3 protein: CASSPRGLNQPQHF
CDR3 DNA: TGTGCCAGCAGCCCTCGGGGACTCAATCAGCCCCAGCATTTT

V gene: TRBV29-1
D gene: TRBD1
J gene: TRBJ1-2
clone size: once
CDR3 protein: CSAPGQGINGYTF
CDR3 DNA: TGCAGCGCCCCGGGACAGGGGATCAATGGCTACACCTTC

V gene: TRBV7-6
D gene: -
J gene: TRBJ1-3
clone size: few
CDR3 protein: CASSLLLRGAGNTIYF
CDR3 DNA: TGTGCCAGCAGCTTATTGTTGCGGGGGGCTGGAAACACCATATATTTT

V gene: TRBV5-8
D gene: TRBD1
J gene: TRBJ1-1
clone size: few
CDR3 protein: CASLLQGAHTEAFF
CDR3 DNA: TGTGCCTCTCTTTTACAGGGGGCGCACACTGAAGCTTTCTTT

V gene: TRBV6-1
D gene: -
J gene: TRBJ1-1
clone size: -
CDR3 protein: CASSELGDVAEAFF
CDR3 DNA: TGTGCCAGCAGTGAACTAGGGGATGTGGCTGAAGCTTTCTTT

V gene: TRBV20-1
D gene: -
J gene: TRBJ2-2
clone size: few
CDR3 protein: CSASRGTNTGELFF
CDR3 DNA: TGCAGTGCTAGCAGAGGAACGAACACCGGGGAGCTGTTTTTT

V gene: TRBV6-1
D gene: -
J gene: TRBJ1-2
clone size: few
CDR3 protein: CASSKTGVGYGYTF
CDR3 DNA: TGTGCCAGCAGTAAGACGGGGGTCGGCTATGGCTACACCTTC

V gene: TRBV18
D gene: TRBD2
J gene: TRBJ2-7
clone size: -
CDR3 protein: CASSLQDGGGYEQYF
CDR3 DNA: TGTGCCAGCTCACTTCAGGACGGGGGGGGCTACGAGCAGTACTTC

V gene: TRBV27
D gene: -
J gene: TRBJ1-5
clone size: -
CDR3 protein: CASSSSLWWEFNQPQHF
CDR3 DNA: TGTGCCAGCAGTTCCTCTTTATGGTGGGAGTTCAATCAGCCCCAGCATTTT

V gene: TRBV10-1
D gene: -
J gene: TRBJ1-2
clone size: few
CDR3 protein: CASIRGSYGYTF
CDR3 DNA: TGCGCCAGCATCCGAGGGAGCTATGGCTACACCTTC

V gene: TRBV28
D gene: -
J gene: TRBJ2-2
clone size: few
CDR3 protein: CASSRTWNTGELFF
CDR3 DNA: TGTGCCAGCAGTCGCACTTGGAACACCGGGGAGCTGTTTTTT

V gene: TRBV12-3/TRBV12-4
D gene: -
J gene: TRBJ2-7
clone size: few
CDR3 protein: CASSFSGLEQYF
CDR3 DNA: TGTGCCAGCAGTTTTTCTGGTCTCGAGCAGTACTTC

V gene: TRBV3-1
D gene: TRBD2
J gene: TRBJ2-2
clone size: -
CDR3 protein: CASSPPGLAGTGELFF
CDR3 DNA: TGTGCCAGCAGCCCCCCCGGACTAGCGGGCACCGGGGAGCTGTTTTTT

V gene: TRBV28
D gene: TRBD1
J gene: TRBJ2-3
clone size: many
CDR3 protein: CASSPLDRSTDTQYF
CDR3 DNA: TGTGCCAGCAGTCCCCTGGACAGGAGCACAGATACGCAGTATTTT

V gene: TRBV24-1
D gene: -
J gene: TRBJ2-1
clone size: few
CDR3 protein: CATSDSYRPGKNEQFF
CDR3 DNA: TGTGCCACCAGTGATTCGTACCGCCCGGGAAAAAATGAGCAGTTCTTC

V gene: TRBV7-2
D gene: -
J gene: TRBJ2-1
clone size: -
CDR3 protein: CASSTWGRSSYNEQFF
CDR3 DNA: TGTGCCAGCAGCACGTGGGGCCGGAGCTCCTACAATGAGCAGTTCTTC

V gene: TRBV25-1
D gene: TRBD1
J gene: TRBJ2-7
clone size: -
CDR3 protein: CASSELGTENYEQYF
CDR3 DNA: TGTGCCAGCAGTGAATTAGGGACAGAGAACTACGAGCAGTACTTC

V gene: TRBV27
D gene: -
J gene: TRBJ2-7
clone size: few
CDR3 protein: CASSLNRGWDEQYF
CDR3 DNA: TGTGCCAGCAGTTTGAACAGAGGATGGGACGAGCAGTACTTC

V gene: TRBV2
D gene: TRBD1
J gene: TRBJ1-4
clone size: -
CDR3 protein: CASSPGQGLNRLFF
CDR3 DNA: TGTGCCAGCAGCCCGGGACAGGGACTGAATAGACTGTTTTTT

V gene: TRBV20-1
D gene: -
J gene: TRBJ2-7
clone size: many
CDR3 protein: CSARDSLLGEQYF
CDR3 DNA: TGCAGTGCTAGAGATTCCCTACTGGGCGAGCAGTACTTC

V gene: TRBV5-6
D gene: TRBD1
J gene: TRBJ1-4
clone size: -
CDR3 protein: CASSTGQGAGEKLFF
CDR3 DNA: TGTGCCAGCAGCACCGGACAGGGGGCTGGTGAAAAACTGTTTTTT

V gene: TRBV20-1
D gene: TRBD2
J gene: TRBJ2-3
clone size: many
CDR3 protein: CSAVRLAGTSTDTQYF
CDR3 DNA: TGCAGTGCGGTCCGACTAGCGGGCACCAGCACAGATACGCAGTATTTT

V gene: TRBV27
D gene: -
J gene: TRBJ1-5
clone size: few
CDR3 protein: CASSIREGTNQPQHF
CDR3 DNA: TGTGCCAGCAGTATCAGAGAGGGGACAAATCAGCCCCAGCATTTT

V gene: TRBV12-3/TRBV12-4
D gene: -
J gene: TRBJ2-7
clone size: once
CDR3 protein: CASSPPHLVHEQYF
CDR3 DNA: TGTGCCAGCAGTCCACCGCATCTCGTCCACGAGCAGTACTTC

V gene: TRBV7-9
D gene: TRBD2
J gene: TRBJ2-7
clone size: few
CDR3 protein: CASRRGLAGEREQYF
CDR3 DNA: TGTGCCAGCAGAAGGGGACTAGCGGGAGAGCGCGAGCAGTACTTC

V gene: TRBV11-2
D gene: -
J gene: TRBJ1-4
clone size: few
CDR3 protein: CASSPPENEKLFF
CDR3 DNA: TGTGCCAGCAGCCCGCCGGAAAATGAAAAACTGTTTTTT

V gene: TRBV5-1
D gene: -
J gene: TRBJ2-1
clone size: few
CDR3 protein: CASSLAIRGSYNEQFF
CDR3 DNA: TGCGCCAGCAGCTTGGCCATCAGGGGTTCCTACAATGAGCAGTTCTTC

V gene: TRBV12-3/TRBV12-4
D gene: TRBD1
J gene: TRBJ2-1
clone size: few
CDR3 protein: CASSLSGTGGDEQFF
CDR3 DNA: TGTGCCAGCAGTCTATCCGGGACAGGGGGCGATGAGCAGTTCTTC

V gene: TRBV6-1
D gene: -
J gene: TRBJ1-1
clone size: few
CDR3 protein: CASTLMGGNTEAFF
CDR3 DNA: TGTGCCAGCACCTTGATGGGGGGCAACACTGAAGCTTTCTTT

V gene: TRBV12-3/TRBV12-4
D gene: -
J gene: TRBJ2-3
clone size: few
CDR3 protein: CASGPGTRRGTDTQYF
CDR3 DNA: TGTGCCAGCGGTCCCGGAACCCGAAGGGGCACAGATACGCAGTATTTT

V gene: TRBV5-1
D gene: -
J gene: TRBJ1-1
clone size: -
CDR3 protein: CASSLLGSDEAFF
CDR3 DNA: TGCGCCAGCAGCTTGCTGGGGTCAGATGAAGCTTTCTTT

V gene: TRBV3-1
D gene: TRBD1
J gene: TRBJ1-1
clone size: -
CDR3 protein: CASSYIPGTGDTEAFF
CDR3 DNA: TGTGCCAGCAGCTACATTCCCGGGACAGGGGACACTGAAGCTTTCTTT

V gene: TRBV10-3
D gene: -
J gene: TRBJ2-2
clone size: few
CDR3 protein: CAISEQGANTGELFF
CDR3 DNA: TGTGCCATCAGTGAGCAAGGGGCGAACACCGGGGAGCTGTTTTTT

V gene: TRBV2
D gene: -
J gene: TRBJ2-7
clone size: few
CDR3 protein: CATREKGAYEQYF
CDR3 DNA: TGTGCCACCCGGGAAAAGGGGGCCTACGAGCAGTACTTC

V gene: TRBV10-3
D gene: -
J gene: TRBJ1-5
clone size: few
CDR3 protein: CAISESAGNQPQHF
CDR3 DNA: TGTGCCATCAGTGAGTCCGCGGGCAATCAGCCCCAGCATTTT

V gene: TRBV28
D gene: -
J gene: TRBJ1-5
clone size: many
CDR3 protein: CATGDTYSNQPQHF
CDR3 DNA: TGTGCCACCGGGGATACCTATAGCAATCAGCCCCAGCATTTT

V gene: TRBV7-9
D gene: -
J gene: TRBJ2-5
clone size: few
CDR3 protein: CASSYFLGSQETQYF
CDR3 DNA: TGTGCCAGCAGCTACTTTCTCGGGTCTCAAGAGACCCAGTACTTC

V gene: TRBV5-1
D gene: -
J gene: TRBJ2-3
clone size: many
CDR3 protein: CASSLGQGGTTDTQYF
CDR3 DNA: TGCGCCAGCAGCCTAGGACAGGGAGGGACCACAGATACGCAGTATTTT

V gene: TRBV7-2
D gene: -
J gene: TRBJ2-7
clone size: few
CDR3 protein: CASSSGTFGEQYF
CDR3 DNA: TGTGCCAGCAGCTCGGGGACTTTCGGCGAGCAGTACTTC

V gene: TRBV30
D gene: TRBD1
J gene: TRBJ1-4
clone size: many
CDR3 protein: CAWGTGYEKLFF
CDR3 DNA: TGTGCCTGGGGGACAGGGTATGAAAAACTGTTTTTT

V gene: TRBV6-5
D gene: -
J gene: TRBJ2-5
clone size: once
CDR3 protein: CASSYDPSWTQYF
CDR3 DNA: TGTGCCAGCAGTTACGACCCTTCTTGGACCCAGTACTTC

V gene: TRBV29-1
D gene: TRBD2
J gene: TRBJ2-1
clone size: once
CDR3 protein: CSVVELAGVNEQFF
CDR3 DNA: TGCAGCGTTGTTGAACTAGCGGGAGTAAATGAGCAGTTCTTC

V gene: TRBV14
D gene: TRBD2
J gene: TRBJ2-7
clone size: -
CDR3 protein: CASSKWTSGTYEQYF
CDR3 DNA: TGTGCCAGCAGTAAGTGGACTAGCGGAACCTACGAGCAGTACTTC

V gene: TRBV25-1
D gene: TRBD2
J gene: TRBJ2-7
clone size: few
CDR3 protein: CASSDLTGTSGIGVYEQYF
CDR3 DNA: TGTGCCAGCAGTGATTTAACCGGGACTAGCGGTATTGGGGTCTACGAGCAGTACTTC

V gene: TRBV4-1
D gene: TRBD2
J gene: TRBJ2-7
clone size: -
CDR3 protein: CASSPTSGFYEQYF
CDR3 DNA: TGCGCCAGCAGCCCTACTAGCGGTTTCTACGAGCAGTACTTC

V gene: TRBV5-1
D gene: TRBD2
J gene: TRBJ2-1
clone size: many
CDR3 protein: CASSGTSGSNEQFF
CDR3 DNA: TGTGCCAGCAGTGGGACTAGCGGGAGCAATGAGCAGTTCTTC

V gene: TRBV11-2
D gene: -
J gene: TRBJ2-7
clone size: many
CDR3 protein: CASSLVWGPENEQYF
CDR3 DNA: TGTGCCAGCAGCTTAGTCTGGGGCCCTGAAAACGAGCAGTACTTC

V gene: TRBV28
D gene: -
J gene: TRBJ2-6
clone size: -
CDR3 protein: CASSFTGAVVGGANVLTF
CDR3 DNA: TGTGCCAGCAGTTTCACCGGGGCCGTGGTGGGAGGGGCCAACGTCCTGACTTTC

V gene: TRBV20-1
D gene: -
J gene: TRBJ2-2
clone size: many
CDR3 protein: CSARDEAAGGNTGELFF
CDR3 DNA: TGCAGTGCTAGAGATGAGGCAGCGGGCGGGAACACCGGGGAGCTGTTTTTT

V gene: TRBV20-1
D gene: -
J gene: TRBJ1-1
clone size: -
CDR3 protein: CSARDQWRNTEAFF
CDR3 DNA: TGCAGTGCTAGAGATCAATGGAGGAACACTGAAGCTTTCTTT

V gene: TRBV7-3
D gene: -
J gene: TRBJ2-2
clone size: -
CDR3 protein: CASSLKITGELFF
CDR3 DNA: TGTGCCAGCAGCTTAAAGATCACCGGGGAGCTGTTTTTT

V gene: TRBV7-2
D gene: -
J gene: TRBJ2-1
clone size: many
CDR3 protein: CASSSLLGGGPEQFF
CDR3 DNA: TGTGCCAGCAGCTCCCTCCTCGGGGGAGGTCCTGAGCAGTTCTTC

V gene: TRBV18
D gene: -
J gene: TRBJ1-1
clone size: many
CDR3 protein: CASSLRPQNTEAFF
CDR3 DNA: TGTGCCAGCTCACTCCGACCCCAGAACACTGAAGCTTTCTTT

V gene: TRBV10-3
D gene: -
J gene: TRBJ1-2
clone size: few
CDR3 protein: CAISESVGDYGYTF
CDR3 DNA: TGTGCCATCAGTGAGTCCGTCGGGGACTATGGCTACACCTTC

V gene: TRBV19
D gene: -
J gene: TRBJ2-5
clone size: -
CDR3 protein: CASGARVYQETQYF
CDR3 DNA: TGTGCCAGCGGGGCCAGGGTGTACCAAGAGACCCAGTACTTC

V gene: TRBV30
D gene: -
J gene: TRBJ2-7
clone size: many
CDR3 protein: CASRDDTYEQYF
CDR3 DNA: TGTGCCTCCCGGGACGACACATACGAGCAGTACTTC